This T cell receptor beta chain was recovered during a study of T cells in Graves' hyperthyroidism and ophthalmopathy. RNA transcripts were the template for amplifying TCR beta CDR3 regions. HTBI primers were the set used in a first-round RT-PCR of the TCR CDR3. From the multiplex PCR reads, TCRdb called clonotypes with MiXCR, one entry per CDR3 protein. The sample has some 600,000 distinct CDR3 sequences; about 45% are singletons. This clonotype was detected many times. Its antigen is not identified. Germline-derived CDR1 and CDR2 are SQVTM and ANQGSEA. This CDR3 is 11 amino acids long. Whole-study findings and limits: The model foresaw ophthalmopathy a median about 6.5 months prior to onset.

Uncontrolled infection, other autoimmune disease, pregnancy and lactation each barred patients from inclusion. The receptor comes from a woman aged 18-29 years with Graves' hyperthyroidism. The sequenced sample consisted of peripheral blood or thyroid tissue (not recorded which). V and J are TRBV29-1 and TRBJ1-2, with TRBD1 matching over 9 bases. CDR3 sequence (DNA): TGCATCGGGACAGGGCCCTATGGCTACACCTTC. Amino acid sequence: CIGTGPYGYTF.